A selection of T cell receptor beta chains follows, all from one sample in a study of response to subunit inactivated influenza vaccine. TCRdb itself ran the RT-PCR reads through MiXCR, one entry per CDR3 protein. The sample lists 450,000 to 600,000 distinct CDR3 sequences, 7.2% occurring once. The sample in question was PBMCs from blood, obtained 23 months after vaccination. The receptor source for this set is a man in his fifties or sixties who received an inactivated influenza vaccine. Both conserved end residues are part of each CDR3. A D gene is named only where the DNA matches it firmly. Clone size, where shown, is once, few, many, or a class for clones that have expanded.

clone_size,j_call,d_call,v_call,cdr3_aa,cdr3_nt
.,TRBJ2-7,TRBD2,TRBV5-1,CASSLEVSGGEQYF,TGCGCCAGCAGCTTGGAGGTTAGCGGGGGAGAGCAGTACTTC
.,TRBJ2-7,.,TRBV6-5,CASSYRVAEYEQYF,TGTGCCAGCAGTTATAGGGTAGCGGAGTACGAGCAGTACTTC
.,TRBJ2-1,.,TRBV7-9,CASSPDWGDYNEQFF,TGTGCCAGCAGCCCGGACTGGGGAGACTACAATGAGCAGTTCTTC
once,TRBJ2-1,.,TRBV29-1,CSHGENEQFF,TGCAGTCATGGAGAGAATGAGCAGTTCTTC
few,TRBJ2-5,TRBD2,TRBV30,CAWSRGTSGYF,TGTGCCTGGAGTCGTGGGACTAGCGGGTACTTC
many,TRBJ2-7,.,TRBV25-1,CASSETRVSSYEQYF,TGTGCCAGCAGTGAGACCAGGGTAAGCTCCTACGAGCAGTACTTC
few,TRBJ2-5,TRBD2,TRBV25-1,CASSDSRGGVRETQYF,TGTGCCAGCAGTGACTCCCGGGGAGGGGTTAGAGAGACCCAGTACTTC
few,TRBJ2-7,TRBD2,TRBV5-1,CASSLTEAGGSYEQYF,TGCGCCAGCAGCTTAACGGAAGCGGGGGGTTCCTACGAGCAGTACTTC
.,TRBJ2-3,TRBD1,TRBV29-1,CSALRGRVSTDTQYF,TGCAGCGCTCTAAGGGGGCGGGTCAGCACAGATACGCAGTATTTT
few,TRBJ2-4,.,TRBV29-1,CSVASGGEKGIQYF,TGCAGCGTTGCCTCCGGCGGGGAGAAAGGCATTCAGTACTTC
few,TRBJ1-1,.,TRBV7-2,CASSTPMGGSVNTEAFF,TGTGCCAGCAGCACCCCCATGGGGGGCTCTGTGAACACTGAAGCTTTCTTT
few,TRBJ1-2,.,TRBV4-2,CASSQDTGGHRGYGYTF,TGTGCCAGCAGCCAAGATACGGGCGGCCACCGGGGGTATGGCTACACCTTC
few,TRBJ2-1,.,TRBV14,CASSRGALHEQFF,TGTGCCAGCAGCCGGGGGGCCCTACATGAGCAGTTCTTC
many,TRBJ2-1,.,TRBV18,CASSPMRGNEQFF,TGTGCCAGCTCACCAATGAGGGGCAATGAGCAGTTCTTC
many,TRBJ2-1,TRBD2,TRBV29-1,CSGTSGRYPGISEQFF,TGCAGCGGGACTAGCGGGAGGTATCCCGGTATCTCTGAGCAGTTCTTC
few,TRBJ2-1,.,TRBV20-1,CSARDWDGVAGYEQFF,TGCAGTGCTAGAGATTGGGACGGGGTGGCTGGCTATGAGCAGTTCTTC
many,TRBJ2-1,TRBD2,TRBV20-1,CSASGTSGTNEQFF,TGCAGTGCTAGTGGGACTAGCGGGACGAATGAGCAGTTCTTC
.,TRBJ2-3,.,TRBV24-1,CATSDSWSPDTQYF,TGTGCCACCAGTGATTCCTGGAGCCCAGATACGCAGTATTTT
many,TRBJ2-5,.,TRBV7-2,CASSLVGTQYF,TGTGCCAGCAGCTTAGTGGGGACCCAGTACTTC
.,TRBJ2-3,TRBD2,TRBV12-3/TRBV12-4,CASSRGTSGGSSTDTQYF,TGTGCCAGCAGTCGGGGGACTAGCGGGGGATCTAGCACAGATACGCAGTATTTT
.,TRBJ2-1,.,TRBV5-6,CASSLDFGHQQFF,TGTGCCAGCAGCTTGGACTTCGGCCACCAGCAGTTCTTC
many,TRBJ2-3,TRBD2,TRBV7-6,CASSSPTSGSNTQYF,TGTGCCAGCAGCTCCCCGACTAGCGGGAGTAATACGCAGTATTTT
few,TRBJ1-1,.,TRBV15,CATSRGPDSEAFF,TGTGCCACCAGCAGGGGACCGGACTCTGAAGCTTTCTTT